This T cell receptor (beta chain) comes out of a study of molecular identifiers for immune sequencing clone quantification. Bulk TCR library preparation followed previously described methods with listed TCR primers. MiXCR was run by TCRdb on the PCR reads, yielding one entry per CDR3 protein. The sample lists about 630,000 distinct CDR3 sequences, less than 30% occurring once. Sorted cells numbering about 20,000 to 1,100,000, with 10%, 30% or 50% RNA, yielded the naive CD8 libraries. Study findings and constraints: Detection of one spiked Jurkat cell's TCR RNA reportedly worked in one million naive cells. The share of molecules held by clones above 20 RNA copies was over 97% in effector cells and under 1% in naive cells.

Trimming took off 7 bases at V and 3 bases at J, with 13 bases between the two ends. Per germline, CDR1 LNHDA and CDR2 SQIVND (reference sequence). The CDR3 is 13 amino acids. This clonotype has only a few counts. The antigen is unknown. The chain is built from TRBV19 and TRBJ2-7; a possible D gene is TRBD1 (6 bases). The source material was naive CD8+ T cells from blood, with Jurkat cell RNA spiked in. The subset: FACS-sorted CD8+CD4-CCR7+CD45RA+ naive T cells. The origin of this receptor is a human donor in good health. Some libraries in this study had Jurkat cell RNA spiked in. The CDR3: CASKGDQFYEQYF. The CDR3 DNA reads as TGTGCCAGTAAGGGGGATCAGTTCTACGAGCAGTACTTC.